This TCR beta chain was sequenced in a study of T cell repertoires in cytomegalovirus infection. Study overall: Selected CMV epitopes included recently identified HLA-C-restricted ones as well as well-studied HLA-B-restricted ones. An indication of both CMV infection and matching HLA type came from public TCR beta signatures.

A few counts support this clonotype. Antigen: not known. Germline CDR1 SGHAT, CDR2 FQNNGV. This CDR3 has 15 residues. V was trimmed by 3 bases and J by 2 bases, leaving 11 bases between them. Study-level points and caveats: There were HLA-C-restricted CMV-specific TCR beta clonotypes dominating the ex vivo response. Public TCR beta family frequency separated CMV-and-HLA carriers, including in an independent cohort.

TCRdb reanalysed the reads using MiXCR and keeps one entry per CDR3 protein. The table includes 310,000 or so distinct CDR3 sequences, around a quarter detected once. The origin of this receptor is a human donor in good health (CMV status not recorded). Some clones in this sample may be carry-over from other donors' samples. V and J are TRBV11-2 and TRBJ1-5, with D unclear. Specimen: cultured PBMCs, collected from culture after CMV antigen stimulation. Written as DNA, the CDR3 is TGTGCCAGCAGCTTGACCGACGGTGGCAATCAGCCCCAGCATTTT. Its protein is CASSLTDGGNQPQHF. The full variable domain, its missing parts supplied by reference TRBV11-2 and TRBJ1-5, is EAGVAQSPRYKIIEKRQSVAFWCNPISGHATLYWYQQILGQGPKLLIQFQNNGVVDDSQLPKDRFSAERLKGVDSTLKIQPAKLEDSAVYLCASSLTDGGNQPQHFGDGTRLSIL.